This passage covers 4 T cell receptor beta chains from one sample sequenced in a study of OX40 agonist ivuxolimab in advanced cancers. Repertoires were generated with immunoSEQ multiplex PCR, while TCRdb's copy carries only in-frame clones and drops some. The sample holds roughly 67,000 clones; 85% to 95% are singletons and the top ten take 10% to 15%. Sequenced material: CD4+ or CD8+ T cells sorted from blood, taken in a trial of the OX40 agonist ivuxolimab. These receptors all stem from an adult with an advanced solid tumor such as melanoma, head and neck, liver or kidney cancer.

The chain carries TRBV4-1 and TRBJ2-5, with a possible D match to TRBD1 (6 bases). Between the trimmed V and J ends, which lost 1 base and 4 bases, there was a span of 10 bases. The CDR3 runs 14 residues. Looked up from germline, CDR1 is MGHRA and CDR2 is YSYEKL. The CDR3, as DNA: TGCGCCAGCAGCCAAGCAACAGGGACAGAGACCCAGTACTTC. Translating it yields CASSQATGTETQYF.

This clone occurred a few times. This chain joins TRBV7-9 and TRBJ1-6; TRBD1 matches 9 bases. V shed 5 bases, J shed 10 bases, and the junction held 6 bases outside the gene matches. CDR1 and CDR2 from the germline V gene are SEHNR and FQNEAQ (reference sequence). This CDR3 has 14 amino acids. Here the CDR3 DNA reads TGTGCCAGCAGCGGCCGCGACAGGGGGTCACCCCTCCACTTT. Translated: CASSGRDRGSPLHF.

This chain joins TRBV5-1 and TRBJ1-1, with a weak D call TRBD1 (6 bases). V was trimmed by 0 bases and J by 4 bases, leaving 13 bases between them. This CDR3 has 15 residues. Germline lookup yields CDR1 SGHRS and CDR2 YFSETQ. As DNA, the CDR3 is TGCGCCAGCAGCTTGGCCGGGGGCTTTGGCACTGAAGCTTTCTTT. Residues: CASSLAGGFGTEAFF.

The chain uses TRBV11-2 and TRBJ1-6; D unresolved. The V end was cut by 1 base, the J end by 7 bases, with 2 bases between. The CDR3 sequence is 12 residues long. Germline V CDR1 and CDR2: SGHAT, FQNNGV. In DNA, the CDR3 is TGTGCCAGCAGCTTAGGGAATTCACCCCTCCACTTT. Its protein product is CASSLGNSPLHF.